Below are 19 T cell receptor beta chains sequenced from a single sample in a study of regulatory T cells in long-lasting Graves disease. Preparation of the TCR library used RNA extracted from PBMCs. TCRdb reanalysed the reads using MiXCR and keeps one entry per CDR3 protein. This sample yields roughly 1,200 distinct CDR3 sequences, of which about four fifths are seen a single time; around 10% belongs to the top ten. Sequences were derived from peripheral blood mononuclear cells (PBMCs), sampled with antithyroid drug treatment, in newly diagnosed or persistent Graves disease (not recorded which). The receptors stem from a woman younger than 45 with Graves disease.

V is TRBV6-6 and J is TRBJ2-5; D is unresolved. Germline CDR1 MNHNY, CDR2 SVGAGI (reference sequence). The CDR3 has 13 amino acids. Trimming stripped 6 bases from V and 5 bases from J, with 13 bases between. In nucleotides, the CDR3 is TGTGCCAGCAGGGTAATTCCGTCTGAGACCCAGTACTTC. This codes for CASRVIPSETQYF.

The CDR3 loop is CAWSTIAGGIQPQHF. The CDR3 DNA reads TGTGCCTGGAGTACCATCGCAGGGGGGATCCAGCCCCAGCATTTT. The V gene is TRBV30, the J gene TRBJ1-5; 7 bases agree with TRBD1. This CDR3 spans 15 amino acids. The trim removed 2 bases at V and 7 bases at J, leaving 11 bases unmatched. Germline CDR1 GTSNPN, CDR2 SVGIG (reference sequence). Full variable domain (missing parts from reference TRBV30 and TRBJ1-5): SQTIHQWPATLVQPVGSPLSLECTVEGTSNPNLYWYRQAAGRGLQLLFYSVGIGQISSEVPQNLSASRPQDRQFILSSKKLLLSDSGFYLCAWSTIAGGIQPQHFGDGTRLSIL.

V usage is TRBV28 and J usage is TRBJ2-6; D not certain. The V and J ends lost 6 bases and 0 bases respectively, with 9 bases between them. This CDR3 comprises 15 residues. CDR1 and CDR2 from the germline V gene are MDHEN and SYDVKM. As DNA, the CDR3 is TGTGCCAGCAGGGCCCAGAGCTCTGGGGCCAACGTCCTGACTTTC. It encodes CASRAQSSGANVLTF.

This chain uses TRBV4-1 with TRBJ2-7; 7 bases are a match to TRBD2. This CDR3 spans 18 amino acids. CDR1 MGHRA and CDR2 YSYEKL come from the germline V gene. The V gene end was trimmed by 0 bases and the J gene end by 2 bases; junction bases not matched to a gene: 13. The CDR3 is CASSQEDALADPPYEQYF. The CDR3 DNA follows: TGCGCCAGCAGCCAAGAAGACGCCCTAGCGGACCCGCCCTACGAGCAGTACTTC.

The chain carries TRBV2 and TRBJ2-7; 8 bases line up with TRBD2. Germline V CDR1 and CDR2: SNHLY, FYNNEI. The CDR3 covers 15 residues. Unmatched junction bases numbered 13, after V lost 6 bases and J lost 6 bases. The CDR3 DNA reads TGTGCCAGCAGCCGATACCTAGCGGGTTCTGGCGAGCAGTACTTC. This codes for CASSRYLAGSGEQYF.

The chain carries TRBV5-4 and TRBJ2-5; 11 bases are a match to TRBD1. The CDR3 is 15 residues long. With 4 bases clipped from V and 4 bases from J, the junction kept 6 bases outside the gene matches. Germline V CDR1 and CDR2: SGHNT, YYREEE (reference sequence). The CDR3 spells CASSPDRGRVETQYF. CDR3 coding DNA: TGTGCCAGCAGCCCGGACAGGGGGCGCGTAGAGACCCAGTACTTC.

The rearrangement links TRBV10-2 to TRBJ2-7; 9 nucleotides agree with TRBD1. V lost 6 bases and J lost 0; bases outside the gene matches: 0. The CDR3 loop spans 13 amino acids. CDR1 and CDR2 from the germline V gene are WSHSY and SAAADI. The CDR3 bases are TGCGCCAGCAGACAGGGGGCCTCCTACGAGCAGTACTTC. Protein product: CASRQGASYEQYF.

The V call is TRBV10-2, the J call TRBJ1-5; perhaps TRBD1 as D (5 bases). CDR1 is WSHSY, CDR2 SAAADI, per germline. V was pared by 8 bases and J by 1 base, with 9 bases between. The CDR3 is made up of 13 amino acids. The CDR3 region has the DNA TGCGCCAGCTCGAGGGGAAGCAATCAGCCCCAGCATTTT. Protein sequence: CASSRGSNQPQHF.

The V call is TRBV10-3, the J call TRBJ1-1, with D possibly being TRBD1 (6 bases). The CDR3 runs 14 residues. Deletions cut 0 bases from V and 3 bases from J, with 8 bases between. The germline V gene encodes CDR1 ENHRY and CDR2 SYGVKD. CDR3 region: CAISESTGHTEAFF. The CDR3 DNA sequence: TGTGCCATCAGTGAGTCAACAGGGCACACTGAAGCTTTCTTT.

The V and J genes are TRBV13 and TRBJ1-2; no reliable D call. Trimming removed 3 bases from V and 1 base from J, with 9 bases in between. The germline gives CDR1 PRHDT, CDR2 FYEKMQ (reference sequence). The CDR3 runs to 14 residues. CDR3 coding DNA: TGTGCCAGCAGCTTTCCACCGGATAACTATGGCTACACCTTC. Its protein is CASSFPPDNYGYTF.

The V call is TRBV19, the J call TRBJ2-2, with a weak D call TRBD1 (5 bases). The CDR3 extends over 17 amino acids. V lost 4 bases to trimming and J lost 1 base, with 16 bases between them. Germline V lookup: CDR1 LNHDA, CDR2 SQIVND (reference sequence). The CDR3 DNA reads TGTGCCAGTAGTAGGATCTTGGACATACAGAACACCGGGGAGCTGTTTTTT. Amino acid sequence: CASSRILDIQNTGELFF. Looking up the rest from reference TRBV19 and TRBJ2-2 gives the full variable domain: DGGITQSPKYLFRKEGQNVTLSCEQNLNHDAMYWYRQDPGQGLRLIYYSQIVNDFQKGDIAEGYSVSREKKESFPLTVTSAQKNPTAFYLCASSRILDIQNTGELFFGEGSRLTVL.

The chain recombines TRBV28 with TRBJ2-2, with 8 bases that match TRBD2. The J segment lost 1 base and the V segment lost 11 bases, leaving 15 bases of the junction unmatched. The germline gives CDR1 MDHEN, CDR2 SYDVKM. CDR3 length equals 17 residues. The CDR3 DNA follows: TGTGCCGGCTCTGGGTGGCGGGGGGCTCTGAACACCGGGGAGCTGTTTTTT. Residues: CAGSGWRGALNTGELFF.

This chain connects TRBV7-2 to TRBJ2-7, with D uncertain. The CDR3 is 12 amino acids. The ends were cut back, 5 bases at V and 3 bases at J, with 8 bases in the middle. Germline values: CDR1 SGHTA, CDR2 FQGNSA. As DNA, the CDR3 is TGTGCCAGCAGCCGCTCAGACTACGAGCAGTACTTC. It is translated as CASSRSDYEQYF.

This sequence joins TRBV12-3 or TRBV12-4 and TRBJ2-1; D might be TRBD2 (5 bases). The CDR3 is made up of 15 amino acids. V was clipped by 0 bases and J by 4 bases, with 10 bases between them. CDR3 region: CASSLADWAYNEQFF. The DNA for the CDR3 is TGTGCCAGCAGTTTAGCGGACTGGGCTTACAATGAGCAGTTCTTC.

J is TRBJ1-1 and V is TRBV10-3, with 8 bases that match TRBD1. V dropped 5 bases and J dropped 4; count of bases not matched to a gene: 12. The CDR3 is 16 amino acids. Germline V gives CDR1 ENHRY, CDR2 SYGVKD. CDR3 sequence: CAISLGPDRVSTEAFF. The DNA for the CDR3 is TGTGCCATCAGTCTGGGACCGGACAGGGTGAGCACTGAAGCTTTCTTT.

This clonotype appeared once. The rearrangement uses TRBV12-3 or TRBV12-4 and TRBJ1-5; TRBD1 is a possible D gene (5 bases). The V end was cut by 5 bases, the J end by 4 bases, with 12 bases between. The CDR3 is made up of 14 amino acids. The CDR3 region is CASSPGTPNQPQHF. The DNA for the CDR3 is TGTGCCAGCAGTCCCGGGACTCCTAATCAGCCCCAGCATTTT.

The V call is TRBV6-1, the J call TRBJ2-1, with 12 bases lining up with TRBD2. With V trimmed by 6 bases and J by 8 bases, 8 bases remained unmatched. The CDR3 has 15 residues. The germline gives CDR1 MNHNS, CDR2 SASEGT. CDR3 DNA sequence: TGTGCCAGCAGCCTCCTAGCGGGAGGGTCGGATGAGCAGTTCTTC. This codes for CASSLLAGGSDEQFF.

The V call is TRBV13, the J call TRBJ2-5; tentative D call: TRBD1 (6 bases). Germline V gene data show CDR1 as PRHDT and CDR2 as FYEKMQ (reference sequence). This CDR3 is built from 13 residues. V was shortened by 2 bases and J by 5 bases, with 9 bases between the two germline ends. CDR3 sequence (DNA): TGTGCCAGCAGCTTACGGCAGGGGGAGACCCAGTACTTC. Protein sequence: CASSLRQGETQYF.

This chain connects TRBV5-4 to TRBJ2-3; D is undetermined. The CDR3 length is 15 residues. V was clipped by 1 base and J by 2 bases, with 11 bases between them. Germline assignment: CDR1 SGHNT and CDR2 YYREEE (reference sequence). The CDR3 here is CASSLFRQATDTQYF. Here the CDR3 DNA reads TGTGCCAGCAGCTTGTTCCGGCAGGCCACAGATACGCAGTATTTT.